A selection of T cell receptor beta chains follows, all from one sample in a study of breast tumors, draining lymph nodes, adjacent tissues. One entry per CDR3 protein results from TCRdb running MiXCR on the multiplex PCR reads. The sample holds approximately 150,000 distinct CDR3 sequences, around a third seen once. Input material: axillary lymph node tissue. Source of these receptors: a female donor with breast cancer. Some clones in this sample may be carry-over from other donors' samples. Both conserved end residues are part of each CDR3. The D gene is left open where the match is weak. Only some rows state a clone size, as once, few, many or a class for expanded clones.

>.|TRBV7-9|TRBJ2-5|once
TGTGCCAGCAGCCTGTATGGGGAGGACCAAGAGACCCAGCACTTC
CASSLYGEDQETQHF
>TRBD1|TRBV7-2|TRBJ1-4|many
TGTGCCAGCAGCTTAGCGGACAGGGGGAGAGAAAAACTGTTTTTT
CASSLADRGREKLFF
>TRBD1|TRBV20-1|TRBJ2-3|many
TGCAGTGCTAAATCGACAGGGGGTTTGGATACGCAGTATTTT
CSAKSTGGLDTQYF
>.|TRBV4-1|TRBJ2-2|few
TGCGCCAGCAGCCGGACAGACAGTACCCCGGGCACCGGGGAGCTGTTTTTT
CASSRTDSTPGTGELFF
>.|TRBV28|TRBJ2-7|many
TGTGCCAGCAGTTCAGTAAGGGGGAGCTCCTACGAGCAGTACTTC
CASSSVRGSSYEQYF
>TRBD2|TRBV7-2|TRBJ2-3|many
TGTGCCAGCAGCCTGACTAGCTTTTCAGATACGCAGTATTTT
CASSLTSFSDTQYF
>.|TRBV3-1|TRBJ2-1|many
TGTGCCAGCAGCCATTCGACACTAGTCGGAGATGAGCAGTTCTTC
CASSHSTLVGDEQFF
>TRBD2|TRBV4-1|TRBJ2-5|.
TGCGCCAGCAGCCAAGATAGGGGGACTAGCGGGAGGAAAGAGACCCAGTACTTC
CASSQDRGTSGRKETQYF
>TRBD1|TRBV6-4|TRBJ2-2|many
TGTGCCAGCAGAAGTCAGGGGGTCGGGGAGCTGTTTTTT
CASRSQGVGELFF
>.|TRBV19|TRBJ2-2|many
TGTGCCAGTAGTCGCAGGGCCCCGAACACCGGGGAGCTGTTTTTT
CASSRRAPNTGELFF
>.|TRBV6-2/TRBV6-3|TRBJ2-7|.
TGTGCCAGCAGTCACGGCACAGGGCTATCATACGAGCAGTACTTC
CASSHGTGLSYEQYF
>TRBD2|TRBV7-9|TRBJ2-7|.
TGTGCCAGCAGCCCCGGGACTAGCGGGGGGATCCCCTACGAGCAGTACTTC
CASSPGTSGGIPYEQYF
>.|TRBV7-6|TRBJ2-7|many
TGTGCCAGCAGCTCTGGTGGGGGGGGCTTCGGGAACGAGCAGTACTTC
CASSSGGGGFGNEQYF
>.|TRBV12-5|TRBJ2-3|many
TGTGCTAGTGACGGGAAAAGTCACACAGATACGCAGTATTTT
CASDGKSHTDTQYF
>.|TRBV7-8|TRBJ2-3|many
TGTGCCAGCAGCACTACAGACTTCGCAGATACGCAGTATTTT
CASSTTDFADTQYF
>TRBD1|TRBV18|TRBJ1-1|.
TGTGCCAGCTCTAACCGGGACAGGGGAACTGAAGCTTTCTTT
CASSNRDRGTEAFF
>TRBD1|TRBV7-9|TRBJ1-5|many
TGTGCCAGCAGCGCTGACAGGGGTACCCAGCCCCAGCATTTT
CASSADRGTQPQHF
>TRBD1|TRBV2|TRBJ2-6|once
TGTGCCAGCAGCCGGACAGGGGTGAACGTCCTGACTTTC
CASSRTGVNVLTF
>.|TRBV7-3|TRBJ2-5|many
TGTGCCAGCAGCTTTGGGGTTGGGGAGACCCAGTACTTC
CASSFGVGETQYF
>TRBD2|TRBV29-1|TRBJ2-3|many
TGCAGCGTTGACGGGCGGGAGCCCGCGGATACGCAGTATTTT
CSVDGREPADTQYF
>.|TRBV29-1|TRBJ2-2|many
TGCAGCGCCAAAGGCCTCGCCGGGGAGCTGTTTTTT
CSAKGLAGELFF
>.|TRBV9|TRBJ2-2|many
TGTGCCAGCAGCCGAAGGGGGTATGAGACCGGGGAGCTGTTTTTT
CASSRRGYETGELFF
>.|TRBV29-1|TRBJ1-1|few
TGCAGCGTTGTGGGGACGGTCACTGAAGCTTTCTTT
CSVVGTVTEAFF
>TRBD1|TRBV15|TRBJ2-5|.
TGTGCCACCAGCAGAGCGGGACAGGGGCAGGAGACTCGGTACTTC
CATSRAGQGQETRYF
>TRBD1|TRBV29-1|TRBJ2-5|.
TGCAGCGTTGAAGGGGACAGGGGGACGGAGACCCAGTACTTC
CSVEGDRGTETQYF
>.|TRBV19|TRBJ1-5|many
TGTGCCAGTAGGACCTTAGGGGGGTTTAACAATCAGCCCCAGCATTTT
CASRTLGGFNNQPQHF
>TRBD1|TRBV2|TRBJ1-4|many
TGTGCCAGCAGTGAATGGACAGGGAATGAAAAACTGTTTTTT
CASSEWTGNEKLFF
>.|TRBV5-6|TRBJ1-2|many
TGTGCCAGCAGATCACAGGACTATGGCTACACCTTC
CASRSQDYGYTF
>TRBD1|TRBV27|TRBJ2-7|many
TGTGCCAGCAAGACAGGGCCCTACGAGCAGTACTTC
CASKTGPYEQYF
>TRBD2|TRBV20-1|TRBJ2-1|many
TGCAGTGCTAGTTGGACTAGCGGGGGTCCCAATGAGCAGTTCTTC
CSASWTSGGPNEQFF
>TRBD1|TRBV27|TRBJ1-2|.
TGTGCCAGCAGTTTATATTTGACGGGACAGCCGGGTGGCTACACCTTC
CASSLYLTGQPGGYTF
>.|TRBV30|TRBJ2-5|many
TGTGCCTGGAGTGTATCTACCGGGGAGACCCAGTACTTC
CAWSVSTGETQYF